Following are 6 T cell receptor beta chains from one sample sequenced in a study of CD8+CD57+ T cells in acquired aplastic anemia. Profiles of TCR beta VDJ and CDR3 were generated from a genomic DNA template. TCRdb re-derived calls from the reads in MiXCR, one entry per CDR3 protein. The sample lists approximately 200,000 distinct CDR3 sequences; approximately 57% were seen once. The sample comprised sorted CD4+, CD8+, or CD8+CD57+ T cells (not recorded which) from PBMCs. Source of these receptors: a human donor in good health.

V is TRBV29-1 and J is TRBJ1-1; TRBD1 matches at 10 bases. V lost 8 bases to trimming and J lost 5 bases; unmatched junction nucleotides: 11. The CDR3 has 14 residues. The V gene's germline CDR1 is SQVTM and CDR2 ANQGSEA. The DNA of the CDR3 is TGCAGCACTACCCGGACAGGGGGAGAAACTGAAGCTTTCTTT. This codes for CSTTRTGGETEAFF.

This rearrangement joins TRBV20-1 to TRBJ2-3; 7 positions match TRBD2. Germline CDR1 and CDR2: DFQATT and SNEGSKA (reference sequence). The CDR3 runs to 15 residues. Trimming removed 4 bases from V and 1 base from J; junction bases left unmatched: 8. CDR3 region: CSATSGRCRTDTQYF. CDR3 in DNA: TGCAGTGCTACTAGCGGAAGGTGTCGCACAGATACGCAGTATTTT.

This clonotype was found a few times. The rearrangement links TRBV15 to TRBJ1-2, with D uncertain. Per the germline V gene, CDR1 is LNHNV and CDR2 is YYDKDF (reference sequence). Trimming pared 0 bases from V and 4 bases from J, leaving 15 bases between. The CDR3 runs to 16 residues. The CDR3 loop reads CATSRDFEGSTYGYTF. DNA for the CDR3: TGTGCCACCAGCAGAGATTTCGAGGGCAGCACCTATGGCTACACCTTC.

This sequence joins TRBV11-3 and TRBJ1-5; a possible D gene is TRBD1 (6 bases). There are 15 residues in the CDR3. CDR1 and CDR2 (germline): SGHNT, YENEEA. V was cut by 5 bases and J by 3 bases, with 14 bases left in between. Here the CDR3 DNA reads TGTGCCAGCAGCCCAGAGGGGGGTCACAATCAGCCCCAGCATTTT. Protein product: CASSPEGGHNQPQHF.

The chain uses TRBV7-6 and TRBJ2-7, with D perhaps matching TRBD1 (5 bases). This CDR3 comprises 13 residues. V dropped 4 bases and J dropped 1 base, with 8 bases sitting between them. Germline CDR1 SGHVS, CDR2 FNYEAQ. This CDR3 is CASSWQGSYEQYF. In DNA form, the CDR3 reads TGTGCCAGCAGCTGGCAGGGTTCCTACGAGCAGTACTTC.

A word on this clonotype: A read error may account for a junction end that differs from germline. The genes are TRBV10-3 and TRBJ1-2; D perhaps matches TRBD1 (5 bases). Per germline, CDR1 ENHRY and CDR2 SYGVKD. This CDR3 is 13 amino acids long. The CDR3 sequence: CASSLDPKGGYTF. In DNA form, the CDR3 reads TGTGCCAGCAGTTTAGACCCCAAGGGGGGCTACACCTTC.